The 20 T cell receptor beta chains below were found in one sample sequenced in a study of identical twins. Via MiXCR, TCRdb re-called the 5' RACE reads, giving one row per CDR3 protein. The sample holds 200,000 to 250,000 distinct CDR3 sequences; 5.5% to 7% are singletons and the top ten take approximately 3.7%. The same data also contributed to another study, on yellow fever vaccine responses in identical twins.

The sample comprised memory (CD45RO+) T cells sorted from blood. The receptors were sampled from a woman under 30 in good health.

This clonotype has a handful of counts. The gene calls are TRBV7-9 and TRBJ2-1; 14 bases line up with TRBD2. Germline V gene data show CDR1 as SEHNR and CDR2 as FQNEAQ (reference sequence). Trimming at V came to 8 bases and at J to 5 bases, leaving 11 bases not matched to a gene. The CDR3 spans 17 residues. The CDR3 sequence is CASWVGLAGVRDNEQFF. The CDR3 DNA reads TGTGCCAGCTGGGTGGGACTAGCGGGAGTCCGGGACAATGAGCAGTTCTTC.

The gene calls are TRBV29-1 and TRBJ2-5; 7 bases map to TRBD2. CDR3 length: 12 residues. The V gene's germline CDR1 is SQVTM and CDR2 ANQGSEA. After removal of 3 bases from V and 5 bases from J, the junction contained 3 bases not matched to a gene. DNA of the CDR3: TGCAGCGTTGAGGGGGGGAGCGAGACCCAGTACTTC. Translating gives CSVEGGSETQYF.

This clonotype was detected a few times. CDR3 in amino acids: CASSPQRTNYGYTF. CDR3 nucleotides: TGTGCCAGCAGCCCTCAGAGGACCAACTATGGCTACACCTTC. The chain uses TRBV11-1 and TRBJ1-2; D ambiguous. Trimming pared 5 bases from V and 2 bases from J, leaving 12 bases between. Germline V gene lookup returns CDR1 SGHAT and CDR2 FQDESV (reference sequence). The CDR3 consists of 14 residues.

The rearrangement joins TRBV20-1 to TRBJ2-1; 11 positions agree with TRBD2. The CDR3 has 16 amino acids. CDR1 DFQATT and CDR2 SNEGSKA come from the germline V gene (reference sequence). J was trimmed by 6 bases and V by 8 bases; bases with no gene match: 15. The chain's CDR3 is CSLRLAGGSGSNEQFF. The CDR3 nucleotides read TGCAGTCTTAGGCTAGCGGGAGGTTCGGGGTCCAATGAGCAGTTCTTC.

There are a few counts of this clonotype. The chain has TRBV3-1 and TRBJ2-1, with TRBD2 identical over 7 bases. J lost 14 bases, V lost 4 bases, and 11 bases had no gene match. Germline CDR1 reads LGHDT; CDR2 reads YNNKEL (reference sequence). The CDR3 runs to 13 residues. CDR3 DNA sequence: TGTGCCAGCAGCCCCCTCAATGCGGGGAGGGAGTTCTTC. It translates to CASSPLNAGREFF.

The chain employs TRBV10-2 and TRBJ2-7; TRBD2 matches at 8 bases. This CDR3 comprises 16 residues. From germline, CDR1 is WSHSY and CDR2 SAAADI. V lost 4 bases, J lost 2 bases, and 10 bases stayed unmatched. The CDR3 nucleotides read TGCGCCAGCAGTGGGGGGAGGAGCGGGAGCGCCTACGAGCAGTACTTC. This sequence encodes CASSGGRSGSAYEQYF.

V and J are TRBV24-1 and TRBJ2-2; D is perhaps TRBD1 (6 bases). The germline CDR1 and CDR2 sequences are KGHDR and SFDVKD. This CDR3 has 15 amino acids. The ends were cut back, 2 bases at V and 3 bases at J, with 9 bases in the middle. Written as DNA, the CDR3 is TGTGCCACCAGTGATTCCGGGACACACACCGGGGAGCTGTTTTTT. Amino acids: CATSDSGTHTGELFF.

This clonotype appeared a few times. This chain links TRBV29-1 with TRBJ2-5; 12 nucleotides line up with TRBD2. Germline-derived CDR1 and CDR2 are SQVTM and ANQGSEA. Germline trimming cut 8 bases from V and 5 bases from J; bases unmatched to any gene: 6. The CDR3 is 13 amino acids. The CDR3 bases are TGCAGCATCCGACTAGCGGGAGCCGAGACCCAGTACTTC. Translating it yields CSIRLAGAETQYF.

This clonotype showed up just a few times. The chain uses TRBV5-6 and TRBJ2-1; D remains unclear. V lost 0 bases, J lost 5 bases, and 12 bases lay in between. In germline, CDR1 is SGHDT, CDR2 YYEEEE. The CDR3 consists of 15 residues. The CDR3 region has the DNA TGTGCCAGCAGCTTGGCCTACGAGTACGACAATGAGCAGTTCTTC. Encoded protein: CASSLAYEYDNEQFF.

Many counts were recorded for this clonotype. V gene TRBV12-3 or TRBV12-4 combines with J gene TRBJ2-7, with 9 bases matching TRBD1. The CDR3 sequence is 13 residues long. With 4 bases clipped from V and 5 bases from J, the junction kept 3 bases outside the gene matches. The CDR3 DNA follows: TGTGCCAGCAGTTCTGGACAGGGGAACGAGCAGTACTTC. Its protein product is CASSSGQGNEQYF.

This clonotype was observed many times. This rearrangement joins TRBV12-3 or TRBV12-4 to TRBJ1-4, with 7 bases that match TRBD1. The CDR3 extends over 14 amino acids. Losses at the gene ends were 8 bases for V and 5 bases for J; bases not matched to a gene: 8. In DNA, the CDR3 is TGTGCCAGCGGTGGGACAGTCGTAAATGAAAAACTGTTTTTT. Translation: CASGGTVVNEKLFF.

This clonotype was seen a few times. V is TRBV20-1 and J is TRBJ2-3, with D unresolved. CDR1 and CDR2 (germline): DFQATT, SNEGSKA (reference sequence). The CDR3 consists of 16 residues. Trimming removed 0 bases from V and 2 bases from J, with 15 bases in between. CDR3 DNA: TGCAGTGCTAGAGATTTAGCTAAGGGAAACACAGATACGCAGTATTTT. It yields the protein CSARDLAKGNTDTQYF.

The chain is built from TRBV11-2 and TRBJ2-4; TRBD2 might be the D (5 bases). V lost 4 bases to trimming and J lost 1 base, with 17 bases between them. This CDR3 is 17 amino acids long. Germline V gives CDR1 SGHAT, CDR2 FQNNGV. The CDR3 loop reads CASSSETGLGAKNIQYF. CDR3 DNA sequence: TGTGCCAGCAGCTCAGAGACGGGGTTGGGGGCCAAAAACATTCAGTACTTC.

The rearrangement uses TRBV18 and TRBJ2-4; D may be TRBD2 (6 bases). This CDR3 spans 13 amino acids. The V gene lost 3 bases and the J gene lost 6 bases, with 9 bases spanning the gap. CDR1 KGHSH and CDR2 LQKENI come from the germline V gene. The CDR3 bases are TGTGCCAGCTCACCGGGAGCGGGAAACATTCAGTACTTC. Translation: CASSPGAGNIQYF. The full variable domain, rest sourced from reference TRBV18 and TRBJ2-4, is NAGVMQNPRHLVRRRGQEARLRCSPMKGHSHVYWYRQLPEEGLKFMVYLQKENIIDESGMPKERFSAEFPKEGPSILRIQQVVRGDSAAYFCASSPGAGNIQYFGAGTRLSVL.

This clonotype showed up just a few times. V and J are TRBV4-1 and TRBJ2-2, with TRBD1 matching 8 bases. The CDR3 length is 17 residues. The V segment lost 3 bases and the J segment 0 bases; nucleotides outside the gene matches: 6. Germline assignment: CDR1 MGHRA and CDR2 YSYEKL. The CDR3 nucleotides read TGCGCCAGCAGCCAGCGACAGGGGTTCGCGAACACCGGGGAGCTGTTTTTT. It specifies CASSQRQGFANTGELFF.

The chain employs TRBV7-2 and TRBJ2-7, with D unresolved. CDR1 and CDR2 (germline): SGHTA, FQGNSA. The CDR3 runs 15 residues. V gave up 1 base and J gave up 0 bases, with 10 bases separating them. CDR3 DNA: TGTGCCAGCAGCTTAGACGGCAGGTCCTCCTACGAGCAGTACGTC. Protein sequence: CASSLDGRSSYEQYV.

This clonotype was recorded a few times. The chain couples TRBV20-1 to TRBJ1-3, with D unclear. The CDR3 covers 16 residues. V was trimmed by 2 bases and J by 1 base, leaving 15 bases between them. Germline lookup yields CDR1 DFQATT and CDR2 SNEGSKA (reference sequence). The CDR3 here is CSARRQLAESGNTIYF. The CDR3 DNA is TGCAGTGCTAGACGTCAATTAGCGGAATCTGGAAACACCATATATTTT.

This clonotype appeared many times. The chain employs TRBV10-2 and TRBJ2-1; 12 positions agree with TRBD2. Germline V gene sequence: CDR1 WSHSY, CDR2 SAAADI. CDR3 length: 15 residues. The J segment lost 5 bases and the V segment lost 6 bases, leaving 5 bases of the junction unmatched. This chain's CDR3 is CASRSGLAGHNEQFF. The DNA for the CDR3 is TGCGCCAGCAGATCGGGACTAGCGGGTCACAATGAGCAGTTCTTC.

This clonotype appeared many times. The rearrangement uses TRBV5-1 and TRBJ2-2, with 9 bases lining up with TRBD1. J was trimmed by 10 bases and V by 4 bases; bases with no gene match: 23. CDR1 SGHRS and CDR2 YFSETQ come from the germline V gene. CDR3 length equals 19 residues. The CDR3 bases are TGCGCCAGCAGCCAGCACCGGGACAGGGCCTTATACACCGGGGTGGAGCTGTTTTTT. It yields the protein CASSQHRDRALYTGVELFF.

This clonotype was seen at least ten times. The chain is built from TRBV10-3 and TRBJ2-5; weak D call: TRBD2 (6 bases). Trimming shortened V by 10 bases and J by 2 bases, and 26 bases separated the two germline ends. Germline V gene sequence: CDR1 ENHRY, CDR2 SYGVKD. The CDR3 sequence is 17 residues long. The CDR3 DNA is TGTGCCACCCGATCGGGGGAACTAGTGGCGGAACAAGAGACCCAGTACTTC. Its protein product is CATRSGELVAEQETQYF.